Following are 28 T cell receptor beta chains from one sample sequenced in a study of shared clonotypes between healthy human individuals. Naive CD8 isolation took CD45RO-negative cells positively selected for CCR7 and excluded terminally differentiated effector memory CD45RA+ cells. Sequencing used immunoSEQ multiplex PCR; TCRdb keeps in-frame clones, though not all of them. Of roughly 2.1 million clones in the sample, approximately 94% were seen once. The sequencing input was naive CD8+ T cells from PBMCs. Every receptor here comes from a man younger than 35 in good health. Some clones in this sample may be carry-over from other donors' samples.

A note on this clone: The same CDR3 is also encoded by other DNA sequences in this sample. This chain joins TRBV9 and TRBJ2-1, with a weak D call TRBD1 (6 bases). V lost 0 bases to trimming and J lost 2 bases, with 9 bases between them. Germline V gene data show CDR1 as SGDLS and CDR2 as YYNGEE. The CDR3 runs 15 residues. The CDR3 coding sequence is TGTGCCAGCAGCGTAGGAGGGGGAACCTACAATGAGCAGTTCTTC. This translates into CASSVGGGTYNEQFF.

The chain recombines TRBV28 with TRBJ1-2; 9 bases align to TRBD1. The ends lost 6 bases at V and 4 bases at J; junction bases unmatched: 12. The CDR3 extends over 16 amino acids. CDR1 is MDHEN and CDR2 is SYDVKM in the germline V gene. The CDR3 is CASSHDRDRVGYGYTF. As DNA, the CDR3 is TGTGCCAGCAGCCACGACAGGGACAGGGTGGGCTATGGCTACACCTTC.

The chain has TRBV5-1 and TRBJ2-1, with 12 nucleotides matching TRBD1. CDR1 SGHRS and CDR2 YFSETQ come from the germline V gene. Trimming cost V 3 bases and J 7 bases; bases outside gene matches: 11. This CDR3 comprises 17 residues. The chain's CDR3 is CASSSTRWGQGANEQFF. As DNA, the CDR3 is TGCGCCAGCAGCTCGACCCGGTGGGGACAGGGGGCGAATGAGCAGTTCTTC. The whole variable domain, filled in from reference TRBV5-1 and TRBJ2-1, reads KAGVTQTPRYLIKTRGQQVTLSCSPISGHRSVSWYQQTPGQGLQFLFEYFSETQRNKGNFPGRFSGRQFSNSRSEMNVSTLELGDSALYLCASSSTRWGQGANEQFFGPGTRLTVL.

The rearrangement links TRBV29-1 to TRBJ1-2, with 12 bases identical to TRBD1. V trimming: 6 bases; J trimming: 8 bases; junction bases outside the gene matches: 7. This CDR3 region has 13 residues. Germline-derived CDR1 and CDR2 are SQVTM and ANQGSEA. This CDR3 reads CSVRGQGAWGYTF. The CDR3 DNA is TGCAGCGTGCGGGGACAGGGGGCTTGGGGCTACACCTTC.

CDR3 protein: CASSLLAGYYNEQFF. The CDR3 coding sequence is TGTGCCAGCAGCTTACTAGCGGGCTACTACAATGAGCAGTTCTTC. This chain connects TRBV7-8 to TRBJ2-1; 8 bases are a match to TRBD2. Germline V gene sequence: CDR1 SGHVS, CDR2 FQNEAQ. The CDR3 is 15 residues long. J gave up 3 bases and V 2 bases, and 3 bases lay outside the gene matches.

The CDR3 DNA is TGCGCCAGCAGCTTCACGGGGGAATACGAGCAGTACTTC. Its protein product is CASSFTGEYEQYF. V and J are TRBV5-1 and TRBJ2-7; TRBD2 might be the D (6 bases). With 2 bases removed from V and 4 bases from J, the gap between germline ends came to 10 bases. The CDR3 is made up of 13 amino acids. Germline CDR1 and CDR2: SGHRS and YFSETQ.

The chain's CDR3 is CASSLGRGATNEKLFF. The DNA of the CDR3 is TGTGCCAGCAGCTTAGGGAGGGGAGCAACTAATGAAAAACTGTTTTTT. The chain employs TRBV7-3 and TRBJ1-4, with D possibly being TRBD1 (5 bases). CDR1 SGHTA and CDR2 FQGTGA come from the germline V gene. The CDR3 is made up of 16 amino acids. The ends were cut back, 2 bases at V and 0 bases at J, with 10 bases in the middle.

This clone showed up just once. Other DNA variants within this sample encode the same CDR3. This rearrangement joins TRBV28 to TRBJ2-7; D unclear. This CDR3 has 13 amino acids. V lost 3 bases and J 3 bases, leaving 9 bases between the germline ends. In germline, CDR1 is MDHEN, CDR2 SYDVKM. CDR3 DNA sequence: TGTGCCAGCAGTTTGGGGTCAGGCTACGAGCAGTACTTC. The encoded protein is CASSLGSGYEQYF.

This clone has a single count. The rearrangement links TRBV5-1 to TRBJ1-2; D ambiguous. This CDR3 contains 13 residues. The V gene's germline CDR1 is SGHRS and CDR2 YFSETQ. The ends were cut back, 1 base at V and 4 bases at J, with 8 bases in the middle. CDR3 bases: TGCGCCAGCAGCTTGAACGGCCTCTATGGCTACACCTTC. It translates to CASSLNGLYGYTF.

The chain has TRBV19 and TRBJ1-5; D perhaps matches TRBD1 (5 bases). Germline V gene sequence: CDR1 LNHDA, CDR2 SQIVND (reference sequence). The CDR3 totals 16 residues. The germline V and J ends were trimmed by 3 bases and 7 bases, with 19 bases remaining between them. CDR3 residues: CASSIEGGLGEQPQHF. The CDR3 DNA is TGTGCCAGTAGTATCGAGGGAGGGTTGGGGGAGCAGCCCCAGCATTTT. Filled out from reference TRBV19 and TRBJ1-5, the complete variable domain reads DGGITQSPKYLFRKEGQNVTLSCEQNLNHDAMYWYRQDPGQGLRLIYYSQIVNDFQKGDIAEGYSVSREKKESFPLTVTSAQKNPTAFYLCASSIEGGLGEQPQHFGDGTRLSIL.

The chain carries TRBV9 and TRBJ1-1; D call uncertain. The CDR3 sequence is 15 residues long. Germline CDR1 is SGDLS and CDR2 is YYNGEE. With 4 bases removed from V and 11 bases from J, the gap between germline ends came to 24 bases. The CDR3 loop is CASSPREVLAVRAFF. The CDR3 DNA reads as TGTGCCAGCAGCCCTCGGGAGGTCCTCGCCGTTCGGGCTTTCTTT.

The rearrangement uses TRBV21-1 and TRBJ1-2. TRBV21-1 is described as a pseudogene. This CDR3 comprises 15 residues. In DNA form, the CDR3 reads TGTGCCAGCAGCGCCATCCCCTGTGCAAACTATGGCTACACCTTC. The encoded protein is CASSAIPCANYGYTF.

V gene TRBV2 combines with J gene TRBJ2-3; D ambiguous. The CDR3 length is 15 residues. The ends were cut back, 8 bases at V and 0 bases at J, with 15 bases in the middle. CDR1 is SNHLY and CDR2 is FYNNEI in the germline V gene. CDR3 bases: TGTGCCAGCGAGACGGCAGGTCCCAGCACAGATACGCAGTATTTT. Amino acid sequence: CASETAGPSTDTQYF.

The J gene is TRBJ1-1, the V gene TRBV9; TRBD1 aligns across 9 bases. Trimming took 3 bases from V and 0 from J; bases not matched to a gene: 12. This CDR3 is built from 18 residues. Germline V gene sequence: CDR1 SGDLS, CDR2 YYNGEE. CDR3 DNA sequence: TGTGCCAGCAGCGACGGACAGGGGCCCGTCTCTATGAACACTGAAGCTTTCTTT. This encodes CASSDGQGPVSMNTEAFF. Based on the CDR3 plus reference TRBV9 and TRBJ1-1, the full variable domain is DSGVTQTPKHLITATGQRVTLRCSPRSGDLSVYWYQQSLDQGLQFLIQYYNGEERAKGNILERFSAQQFPDLHSELNLSSLELGDSALYFCASSDGQGPVSMNTEAFFGQGTRLTVV.

The CDR3 protein is CASSSLRGGRTDTQYF. In DNA form, the CDR3 reads TGTGCCAGCAGCTCCCTCCGGGGGGGGCGGACAGATACGCAGTATTTT. The V call is TRBV5-6, the J call TRBJ2-3, with 8 bases matching TRBD2. V shed 3 bases and J 3 bases; nucleotides not matched to a gene: 9. Germline V lookup: CDR1 SGHDT, CDR2 YYEEEE. This CDR3 contains 16 residues.

The chain couples TRBV19 to TRBJ1-5; D is perhaps TRBD1 (5 bases). Germline lookup yields CDR1 LNHDA and CDR2 SQIVND (reference sequence). The V gene lost 5 bases and the J gene lost 1 base, with 9 bases spanning the gap. CDR3 length: 14 amino acids. The CDR3 nucleotides are TGTGCCAGTAGTTCGTGGGGGAGCAATCAGCCCCAGCATTTT. The encoded protein is CASSSWGSNQPQHF.

This clone occurred a few times. This CDR3 reads CASSDPDSGRAFF. The CDR3 DNA is TGTGCCAGCAGTGACCCGGACAGCGGGCGAGCTTTCTTT. The V call is TRBV2, the J call TRBJ1-1; D perhaps matches TRBD1 (6 bases). The CDR3 runs to 13 residues. Trimming stripped 3 bases from V and 10 bases from J, with 15 bases between. The V gene's germline CDR1 is SNHLY and CDR2 FYNNEI.

CDR3 loop: CASSPYYRDEQYF. As DNA, the CDR3 is TGTGCCAGCAGTCCATACTACAGGGACGAGCAGTACTTC. The chain has TRBV28 and TRBJ2-7; tentatively, D is TRBD1 (6 bases). Germline V lookup: CDR1 MDHEN, CDR2 SYDVKM. The V end was cut by 5 bases, the J end by 5 bases, with 13 bases between. The CDR3 is made up of 13 amino acids. The whole variable domain, filled in from reference TRBV28 and TRBJ2-7, reads DVKVTQSSRYLVKRTGEKVFLECVQDMDHENMFWYRQDPGLGLRLIYFSYDVKMKEKGDIPEGYSVSREKKERFSLILESASTNQTSMYLCASSPYYRDEQYFGPGTRLTVT.

The rearrangement uses TRBV7-6 and TRBJ2-7; possibly TRBD2 for D (5 bases). The CDR3 is 14 residues long. CDR1 SGHVS and CDR2 FNYEAQ come from the germline V gene. V lost 6 bases and J 1 base, leaving 13 bases between the germline ends. The CDR3 DNA follows: TGTGCCAGCAGTCTAACGACGGGGTCCTACGAGCAGTACTTC. Its translation is CASSLTTGSYEQYF.

This rearrangement joins TRBV7-9 to TRBJ2-7; D is unresolved. Germline CDR1 reads SEHNR; CDR2 reads FQNEAQ (reference sequence). The CDR3 sequence is 14 residues long. Trimming took off 5 bases at V and 4 bases at J, with 15 bases between the two ends. The CDR3 protein is CASSVLGALYEQYF. CDR3 DNA sequence: TGTGCCAGCAGCGTCCTTGGAGCCCTTTACGAGCAGTACTTC.

The rearrangement uses TRBV9 and TRBJ2-2; D is possibly TRBD2 (6 bases). The CDR3 has 16 residues. CDR1 is SGDLS, CDR2 YYNGEE, per germline. Between the trimmed V and J ends, which lost 5 bases and 1 base, there was a span of 15 bases. This CDR3 is CASSGVGRENTGELFF. Written as DNA, the CDR3 is TGTGCCAGCAGTGGTGTGGGGCGGGAGAACACCGGGGAGCTGTTTTTT.

In its sample, this clone was seen once. This chain links TRBV11-2 with TRBJ2-5; the D gene could be TRBD1 or TRBD2 (5 bases each). The CDR3 length is 15 residues. Germline V gene sequence: CDR1 SGHAT, CDR2 FQNNGV. V shed 1 base and J shed 4 bases, with 13 bases lying between them. The chain's CDR3 is CASSLVGTWAETQYF. CDR3 DNA sequence: TGTGCCAGCAGCTTAGTCGGGACGTGGGCAGAGACCCAGTACTTC.

The chain couples TRBV2 to TRBJ1-1; D possibly corresponds to TRBD1 (5 bases). The CDR3 is 16 amino acids. The germline CDR1 and CDR2 sequences are SNHLY and FYNNEI. V shed 7 bases and J shed 1 base, with 19 bases lying between them. DNA of the CDR3: TGTGCCAGCAAAGCCCACTCCTCGGGGGGGAACACTGAAGCTTTCTTT. It encodes CASKAHSSGGNTEAFF.

V usage is TRBV30 and J usage is TRBJ1-1, with a possible D match to TRBD1 (5 bases). V was trimmed by 0 bases and J by 4 bases, leaving 21 bases between them. The CDR3 runs 17 residues. Germline assignment: CDR1 GTSNPN and CDR2 SVGIG (reference sequence). The CDR3 here is CAWSVGVRGVIGTEAFF. CDR3 nucleotide sequence: TGTGCCTGGAGTGTAGGGGTAAGAGGAGTGATTGGCACTGAAGCTTTCTTT.

This clone occurred a few times. The V gene is TRBV7-9, the J gene TRBJ2-3; D not certain. From germline, CDR1 is SEHNR and CDR2 FQNEAQ (reference sequence). V lost 4 bases and J lost 2, with 1 base in between. The CDR3 runs to 11 residues. In DNA form, the CDR3 reads TGTGCCAGCAGCTACACAGATACGCAGTATTTT. This gives the protein CASSYTDTQYF.

As regards this clone: The same CDR3 is also encoded by other DNA sequences in this sample. This rearrangement joins TRBV27 to TRBJ2-7; no clear D. CDR1 and CDR2 (germline): MNHEY, SMNVEV (reference sequence). Trimming pared 6 bases from V and 1 base from J, leaving 4 bases between. This CDR3 has 11 amino acids. The CDR3 sequence is CASSSSYEQYF. CDR3 DNA sequence: TGTGCCAGCAGCTCTTCCTACGAGCAGTACTTC.

The CDR3 region has the DNA TGCAGCGTAGAAATTCCCTATTCGTTAGCGGTCGGAGCCACCTACGAGCAGTACTTC. Its translation: CSVEIPYSLAVGATYEQYF. The chain employs TRBV29-1 and TRBJ2-7; D is perhaps TRBD2 (6 bases). V gave up 6 bases and J gave up 2 bases, with 32 bases separating them. Germline CDR1 reads SQVTM; CDR2 reads ANQGSEA. CDR3 size: 19 residues.

The chain is built from TRBV6-5 and TRBJ2-7; 12 nucleotides align to TRBD2. The V gene end was trimmed by 6 bases and the J gene end by 2 bases; junction bases not matched to a gene: 2. The CDR3 loop spans 14 amino acids. Looked up from germline, CDR1 is MNHEY and CDR2 is SVGAGI. This CDR3 reads CASRLAGGPYEQYF. CDR3 DNA sequence: TGTGCCAGCAGACTAGCGGGAGGCCCCTACGAGCAGTACTTC.